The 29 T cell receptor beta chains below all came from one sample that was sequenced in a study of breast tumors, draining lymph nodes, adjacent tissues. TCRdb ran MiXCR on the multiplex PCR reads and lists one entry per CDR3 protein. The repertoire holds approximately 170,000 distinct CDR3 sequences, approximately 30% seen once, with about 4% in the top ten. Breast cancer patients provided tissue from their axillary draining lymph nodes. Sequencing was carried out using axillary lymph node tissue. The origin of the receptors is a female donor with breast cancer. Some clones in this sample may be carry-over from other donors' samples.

CDR3 amino acids: CASSKHRGGDTEAFF. For the CDR3, the DNA is TGTGCCAGCAGCAAGCACAGGGGAGGGGACACTGAAGCTTTCTTT. The chain couples TRBV9 to TRBJ1-1, with 7 bases aligning to TRBD1. Losses at the gene ends were 4 bases for V and 3 bases for J; bases not matched to a gene: 9. CDR3 length: 15 amino acids. CDR1 is SGDLS and CDR2 is YYNGEE in the germline V gene. The full variable domain, rest sourced from reference TRBV9 and TRBJ1-1, is DSGVTQTPKHLITATGQRVTLRCSPRSGDLSVYWYQQSLDQGLQFLIQYYNGEERAKGNILERFSAQQFPDLHSELNLSSLELGDSALYFCASSKHRGGDTEAFFGQGTRLTVV.

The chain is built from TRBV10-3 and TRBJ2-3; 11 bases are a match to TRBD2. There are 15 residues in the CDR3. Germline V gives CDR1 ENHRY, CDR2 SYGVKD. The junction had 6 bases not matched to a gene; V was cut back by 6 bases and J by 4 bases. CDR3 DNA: TGTGCCATCAGAAGCACTAGCGGGAGTCCAGATACGCAGTATTTT. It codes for CAIRSTSGSPDTQYF.

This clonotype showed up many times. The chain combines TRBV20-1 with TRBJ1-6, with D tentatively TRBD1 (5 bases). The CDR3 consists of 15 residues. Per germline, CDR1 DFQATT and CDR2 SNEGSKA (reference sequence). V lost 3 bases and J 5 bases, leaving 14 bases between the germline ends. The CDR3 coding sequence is TGCAGTGCTAGTTTCGGGGGTGTCGATAATTCACCCCTCCACTTT. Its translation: CSASFGGVDNSPLHF.

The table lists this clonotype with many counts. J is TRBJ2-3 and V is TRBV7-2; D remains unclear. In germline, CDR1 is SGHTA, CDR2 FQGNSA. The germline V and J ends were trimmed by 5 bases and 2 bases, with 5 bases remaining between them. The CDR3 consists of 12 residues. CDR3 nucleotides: TGTGCCAGCAGCATTGACACAGATACGCAGTATTTT. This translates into CASSIDTDTQYF.

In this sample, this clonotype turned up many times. The CDR3 DNA reads TGCAGTGCTATCGAGGCTAGCGGGGCCTACAATGAGCAGTTCTTC. The encoded protein is CSAIEASGAYNEQFF. The chain recombines TRBV20-1 with TRBJ2-1, with 9 bases lining up with TRBD2. The CDR3 loop spans 15 amino acids. J gave up 2 bases and V 4 bases, and 6 bases lay outside the gene matches. CDR1 and CDR2 from the germline V gene are DFQATT and SNEGSKA (reference sequence).

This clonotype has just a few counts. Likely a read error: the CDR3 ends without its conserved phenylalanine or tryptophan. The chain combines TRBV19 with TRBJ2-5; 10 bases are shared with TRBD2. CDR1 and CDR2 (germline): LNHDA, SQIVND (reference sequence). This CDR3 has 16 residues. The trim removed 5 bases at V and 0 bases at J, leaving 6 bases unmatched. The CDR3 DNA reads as TGTGCCAGTAGTCCCTATAGCGGGGGGAACCAAGAGACCCAGTACTCC. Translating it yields CASSPYSGGNQETQYS.

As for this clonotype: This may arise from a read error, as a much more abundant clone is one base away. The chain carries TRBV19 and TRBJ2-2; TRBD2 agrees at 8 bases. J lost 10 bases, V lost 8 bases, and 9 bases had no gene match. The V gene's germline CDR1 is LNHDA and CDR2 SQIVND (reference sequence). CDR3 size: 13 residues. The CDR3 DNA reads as TGTGCCAGTTCGGGGGGGGGTATCGAGGAGCTGTTTTTT. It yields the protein CASSGGGIEELFF.

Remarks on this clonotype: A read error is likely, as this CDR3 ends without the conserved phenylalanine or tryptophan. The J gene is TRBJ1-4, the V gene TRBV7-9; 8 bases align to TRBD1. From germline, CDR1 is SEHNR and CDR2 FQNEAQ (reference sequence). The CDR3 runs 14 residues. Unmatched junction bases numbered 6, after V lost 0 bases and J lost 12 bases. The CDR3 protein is CASSLAQGDEELFL. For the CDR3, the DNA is TGTGCCAGCAGCTTAGCACAGGGGGACGAAGAACTGTTTCTT.

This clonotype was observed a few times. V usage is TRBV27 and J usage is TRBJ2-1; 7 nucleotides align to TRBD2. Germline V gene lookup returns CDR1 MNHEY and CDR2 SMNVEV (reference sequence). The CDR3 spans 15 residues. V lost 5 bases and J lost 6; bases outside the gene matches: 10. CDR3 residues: CASSLGLDQFNEQFF. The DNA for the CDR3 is TGTGCCAGCAGTCTCGGACTAGATCAGTTCAATGAGCAGTTCTTC.

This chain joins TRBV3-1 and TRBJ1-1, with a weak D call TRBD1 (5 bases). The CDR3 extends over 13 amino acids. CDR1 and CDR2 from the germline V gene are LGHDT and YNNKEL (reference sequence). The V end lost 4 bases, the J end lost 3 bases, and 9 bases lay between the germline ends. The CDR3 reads CASSPLTDTEAFF. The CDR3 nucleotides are TGTGCCAGCAGCCCATTGACAGACACTGAAGCTTTCTTT.

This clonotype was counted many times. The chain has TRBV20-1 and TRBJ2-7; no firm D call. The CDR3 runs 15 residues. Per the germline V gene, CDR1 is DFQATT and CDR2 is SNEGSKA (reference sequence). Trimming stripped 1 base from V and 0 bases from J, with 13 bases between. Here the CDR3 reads CSARGSASRSYEQYF. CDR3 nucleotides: TGCAGTGCTAGAGGCAGCGCCTCCCGCTCCTACGAGCAGTACTTC.

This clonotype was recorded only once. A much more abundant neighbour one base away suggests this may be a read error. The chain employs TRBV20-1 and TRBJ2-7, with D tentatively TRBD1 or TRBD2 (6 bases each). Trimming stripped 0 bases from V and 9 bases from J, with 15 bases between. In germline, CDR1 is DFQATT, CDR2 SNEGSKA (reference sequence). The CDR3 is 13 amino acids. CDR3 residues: CSARDRGRGAQYF. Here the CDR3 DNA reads TGCAGTGCTAGAGATCGGGGGCGAGGGGCGCAGTACTTC.

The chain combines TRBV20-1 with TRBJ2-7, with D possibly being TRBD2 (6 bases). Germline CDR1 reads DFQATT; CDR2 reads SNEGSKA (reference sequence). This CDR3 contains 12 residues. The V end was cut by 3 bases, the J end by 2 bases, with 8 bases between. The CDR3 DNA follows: TGCAGTGCTAGTGGGGGGACCTACGAGCAGTACTTC. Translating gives CSASGGTYEQYF.

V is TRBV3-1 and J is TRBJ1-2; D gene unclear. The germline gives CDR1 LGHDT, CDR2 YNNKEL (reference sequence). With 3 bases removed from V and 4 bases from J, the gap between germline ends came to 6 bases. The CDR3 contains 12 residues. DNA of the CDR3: TGTGCCAGCAGCCAGGTCAGCTATGGCTACACCTTC. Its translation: CASSQVSYGYTF.

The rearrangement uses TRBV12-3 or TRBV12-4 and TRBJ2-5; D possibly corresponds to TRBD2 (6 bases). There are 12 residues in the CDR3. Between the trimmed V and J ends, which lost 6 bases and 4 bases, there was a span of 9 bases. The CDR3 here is CASSNGGETQYF. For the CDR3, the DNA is TGTGCCAGCAGCAACGGGGGAGAGACCCAGTACTTC.

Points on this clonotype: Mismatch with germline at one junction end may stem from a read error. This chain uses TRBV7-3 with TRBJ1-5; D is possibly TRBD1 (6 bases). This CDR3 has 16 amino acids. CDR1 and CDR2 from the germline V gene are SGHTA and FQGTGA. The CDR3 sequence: CASTLNLADRTQPQHF. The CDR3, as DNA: TGTGCCAGCACCTTAAACCTAGCGGACAGAACCCAGCCCCAGCATTTT.

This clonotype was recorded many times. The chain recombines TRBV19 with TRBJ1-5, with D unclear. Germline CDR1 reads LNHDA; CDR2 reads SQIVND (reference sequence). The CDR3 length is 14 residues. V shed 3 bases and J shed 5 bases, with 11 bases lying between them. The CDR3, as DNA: TGTGCCAGTAGTATTCGAGGTGGTGATCAGCCCCAGCATTTT. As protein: CASSIRGGDQPQHF.

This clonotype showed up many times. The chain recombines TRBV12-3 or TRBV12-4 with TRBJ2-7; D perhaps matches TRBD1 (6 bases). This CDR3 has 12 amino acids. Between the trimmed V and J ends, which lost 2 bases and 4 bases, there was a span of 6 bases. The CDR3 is CASSLRGYEQYF. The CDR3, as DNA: TGTGCCAGCAGTTTAAGGGGGTACGAGCAGTACTTC.

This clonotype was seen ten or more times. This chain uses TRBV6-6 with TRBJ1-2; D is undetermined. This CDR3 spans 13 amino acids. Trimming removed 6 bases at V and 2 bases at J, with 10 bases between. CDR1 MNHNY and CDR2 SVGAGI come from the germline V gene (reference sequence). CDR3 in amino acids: CASSPSSNYGYTF. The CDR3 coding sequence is TGTGCCAGCAGCCCGAGTTCGAACTATGGCTACACCTTC.

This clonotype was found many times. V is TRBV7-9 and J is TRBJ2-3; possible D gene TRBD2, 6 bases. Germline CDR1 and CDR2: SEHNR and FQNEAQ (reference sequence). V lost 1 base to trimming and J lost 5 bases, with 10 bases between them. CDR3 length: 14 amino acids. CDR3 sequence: CASSLVTSGDTQYF. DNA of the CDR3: TGTGCCAGCAGCTTAGTGACTAGTGGAGATACGCAGTATTTT.

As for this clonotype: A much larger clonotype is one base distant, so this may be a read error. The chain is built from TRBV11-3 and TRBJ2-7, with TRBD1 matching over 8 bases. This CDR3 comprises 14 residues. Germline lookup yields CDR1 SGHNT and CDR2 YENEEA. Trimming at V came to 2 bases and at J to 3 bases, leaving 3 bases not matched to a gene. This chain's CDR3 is CASSLSRGHYEQYF. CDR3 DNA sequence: TGTGCCAGCAGCTTATCCAGGGGGCACTACGAGCAGTACTTC.

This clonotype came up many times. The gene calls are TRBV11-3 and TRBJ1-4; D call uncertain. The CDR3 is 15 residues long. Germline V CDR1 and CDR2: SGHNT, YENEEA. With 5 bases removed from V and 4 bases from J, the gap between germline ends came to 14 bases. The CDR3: CASSEAGPRNEKLFF. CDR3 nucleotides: TGTGCCAGCAGCGAGGCCGGGCCCCGTAATGAAAAACTGTTTTTT.

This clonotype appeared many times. This chain's CDR3 is CASSNGRRATGELFF. CDR3 DNA sequence: TGTGCCAGTAGTAACGGAAGGCGAGCCACCGGGGAGCTGTTTTTT. The chain combines TRBV19 with TRBJ2-2; D gene uncertain. Germline CDR1 and CDR2: LNHDA and SQIVND (reference sequence). V was clipped by 4 bases and J by 4 bases, with 13 bases between them. The CDR3 runs 15 residues.

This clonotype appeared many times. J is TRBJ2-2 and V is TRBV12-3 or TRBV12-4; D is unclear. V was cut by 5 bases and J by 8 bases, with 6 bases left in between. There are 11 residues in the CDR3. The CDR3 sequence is CASSPLGELFF. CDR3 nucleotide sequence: TGTGCCAGCAGTCCTTTGGGGGAGCTGTTTTTT.

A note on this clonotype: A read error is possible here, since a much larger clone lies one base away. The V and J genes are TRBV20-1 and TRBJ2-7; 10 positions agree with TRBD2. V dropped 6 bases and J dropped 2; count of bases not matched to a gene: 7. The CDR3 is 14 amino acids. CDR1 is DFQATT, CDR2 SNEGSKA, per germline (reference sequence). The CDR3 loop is CSAPRTSGTYEQYF. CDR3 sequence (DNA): TGCAGTGCCCCGAGGACTAGCGGAACCTACGAGCAGTACTTC.

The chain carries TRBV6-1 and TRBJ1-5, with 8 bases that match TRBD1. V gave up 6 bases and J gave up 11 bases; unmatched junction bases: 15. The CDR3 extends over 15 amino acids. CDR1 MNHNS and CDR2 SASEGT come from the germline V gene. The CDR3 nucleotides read TGTGCCAGCAGACCAGGGGCACAGGGGGGAGAGACCCAGCATTTT. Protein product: CASRPGAQGGETQHF.

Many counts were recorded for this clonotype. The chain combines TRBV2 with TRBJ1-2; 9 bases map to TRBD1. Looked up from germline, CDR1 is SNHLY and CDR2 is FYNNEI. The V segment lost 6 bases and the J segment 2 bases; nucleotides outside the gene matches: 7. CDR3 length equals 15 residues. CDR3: CASRLDRGENYGYTF. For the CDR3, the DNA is TGTGCCAGCAGGCTCGACAGGGGGGAAAACTATGGCTACACCTTC.

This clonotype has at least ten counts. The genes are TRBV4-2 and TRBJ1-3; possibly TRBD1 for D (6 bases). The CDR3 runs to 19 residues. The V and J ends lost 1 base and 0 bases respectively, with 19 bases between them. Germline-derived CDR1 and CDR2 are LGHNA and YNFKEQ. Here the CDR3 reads CASSQGLGGPKSSGNTIYF. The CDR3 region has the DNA TGTGCCAGCAGCCAAGGCCTCGGGGGCCCGAAGAGCTCTGGAAACACCATATATTTT.

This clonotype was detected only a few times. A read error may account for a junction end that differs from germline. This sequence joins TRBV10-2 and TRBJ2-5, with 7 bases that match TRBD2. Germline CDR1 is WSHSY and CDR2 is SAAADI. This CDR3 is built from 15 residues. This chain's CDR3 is CASRAAGSRGETQYF. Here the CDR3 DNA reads TGCGCCAGCAGGGCGGCAGGGTCCCGGGGGGAGACTCAGTACTTC.